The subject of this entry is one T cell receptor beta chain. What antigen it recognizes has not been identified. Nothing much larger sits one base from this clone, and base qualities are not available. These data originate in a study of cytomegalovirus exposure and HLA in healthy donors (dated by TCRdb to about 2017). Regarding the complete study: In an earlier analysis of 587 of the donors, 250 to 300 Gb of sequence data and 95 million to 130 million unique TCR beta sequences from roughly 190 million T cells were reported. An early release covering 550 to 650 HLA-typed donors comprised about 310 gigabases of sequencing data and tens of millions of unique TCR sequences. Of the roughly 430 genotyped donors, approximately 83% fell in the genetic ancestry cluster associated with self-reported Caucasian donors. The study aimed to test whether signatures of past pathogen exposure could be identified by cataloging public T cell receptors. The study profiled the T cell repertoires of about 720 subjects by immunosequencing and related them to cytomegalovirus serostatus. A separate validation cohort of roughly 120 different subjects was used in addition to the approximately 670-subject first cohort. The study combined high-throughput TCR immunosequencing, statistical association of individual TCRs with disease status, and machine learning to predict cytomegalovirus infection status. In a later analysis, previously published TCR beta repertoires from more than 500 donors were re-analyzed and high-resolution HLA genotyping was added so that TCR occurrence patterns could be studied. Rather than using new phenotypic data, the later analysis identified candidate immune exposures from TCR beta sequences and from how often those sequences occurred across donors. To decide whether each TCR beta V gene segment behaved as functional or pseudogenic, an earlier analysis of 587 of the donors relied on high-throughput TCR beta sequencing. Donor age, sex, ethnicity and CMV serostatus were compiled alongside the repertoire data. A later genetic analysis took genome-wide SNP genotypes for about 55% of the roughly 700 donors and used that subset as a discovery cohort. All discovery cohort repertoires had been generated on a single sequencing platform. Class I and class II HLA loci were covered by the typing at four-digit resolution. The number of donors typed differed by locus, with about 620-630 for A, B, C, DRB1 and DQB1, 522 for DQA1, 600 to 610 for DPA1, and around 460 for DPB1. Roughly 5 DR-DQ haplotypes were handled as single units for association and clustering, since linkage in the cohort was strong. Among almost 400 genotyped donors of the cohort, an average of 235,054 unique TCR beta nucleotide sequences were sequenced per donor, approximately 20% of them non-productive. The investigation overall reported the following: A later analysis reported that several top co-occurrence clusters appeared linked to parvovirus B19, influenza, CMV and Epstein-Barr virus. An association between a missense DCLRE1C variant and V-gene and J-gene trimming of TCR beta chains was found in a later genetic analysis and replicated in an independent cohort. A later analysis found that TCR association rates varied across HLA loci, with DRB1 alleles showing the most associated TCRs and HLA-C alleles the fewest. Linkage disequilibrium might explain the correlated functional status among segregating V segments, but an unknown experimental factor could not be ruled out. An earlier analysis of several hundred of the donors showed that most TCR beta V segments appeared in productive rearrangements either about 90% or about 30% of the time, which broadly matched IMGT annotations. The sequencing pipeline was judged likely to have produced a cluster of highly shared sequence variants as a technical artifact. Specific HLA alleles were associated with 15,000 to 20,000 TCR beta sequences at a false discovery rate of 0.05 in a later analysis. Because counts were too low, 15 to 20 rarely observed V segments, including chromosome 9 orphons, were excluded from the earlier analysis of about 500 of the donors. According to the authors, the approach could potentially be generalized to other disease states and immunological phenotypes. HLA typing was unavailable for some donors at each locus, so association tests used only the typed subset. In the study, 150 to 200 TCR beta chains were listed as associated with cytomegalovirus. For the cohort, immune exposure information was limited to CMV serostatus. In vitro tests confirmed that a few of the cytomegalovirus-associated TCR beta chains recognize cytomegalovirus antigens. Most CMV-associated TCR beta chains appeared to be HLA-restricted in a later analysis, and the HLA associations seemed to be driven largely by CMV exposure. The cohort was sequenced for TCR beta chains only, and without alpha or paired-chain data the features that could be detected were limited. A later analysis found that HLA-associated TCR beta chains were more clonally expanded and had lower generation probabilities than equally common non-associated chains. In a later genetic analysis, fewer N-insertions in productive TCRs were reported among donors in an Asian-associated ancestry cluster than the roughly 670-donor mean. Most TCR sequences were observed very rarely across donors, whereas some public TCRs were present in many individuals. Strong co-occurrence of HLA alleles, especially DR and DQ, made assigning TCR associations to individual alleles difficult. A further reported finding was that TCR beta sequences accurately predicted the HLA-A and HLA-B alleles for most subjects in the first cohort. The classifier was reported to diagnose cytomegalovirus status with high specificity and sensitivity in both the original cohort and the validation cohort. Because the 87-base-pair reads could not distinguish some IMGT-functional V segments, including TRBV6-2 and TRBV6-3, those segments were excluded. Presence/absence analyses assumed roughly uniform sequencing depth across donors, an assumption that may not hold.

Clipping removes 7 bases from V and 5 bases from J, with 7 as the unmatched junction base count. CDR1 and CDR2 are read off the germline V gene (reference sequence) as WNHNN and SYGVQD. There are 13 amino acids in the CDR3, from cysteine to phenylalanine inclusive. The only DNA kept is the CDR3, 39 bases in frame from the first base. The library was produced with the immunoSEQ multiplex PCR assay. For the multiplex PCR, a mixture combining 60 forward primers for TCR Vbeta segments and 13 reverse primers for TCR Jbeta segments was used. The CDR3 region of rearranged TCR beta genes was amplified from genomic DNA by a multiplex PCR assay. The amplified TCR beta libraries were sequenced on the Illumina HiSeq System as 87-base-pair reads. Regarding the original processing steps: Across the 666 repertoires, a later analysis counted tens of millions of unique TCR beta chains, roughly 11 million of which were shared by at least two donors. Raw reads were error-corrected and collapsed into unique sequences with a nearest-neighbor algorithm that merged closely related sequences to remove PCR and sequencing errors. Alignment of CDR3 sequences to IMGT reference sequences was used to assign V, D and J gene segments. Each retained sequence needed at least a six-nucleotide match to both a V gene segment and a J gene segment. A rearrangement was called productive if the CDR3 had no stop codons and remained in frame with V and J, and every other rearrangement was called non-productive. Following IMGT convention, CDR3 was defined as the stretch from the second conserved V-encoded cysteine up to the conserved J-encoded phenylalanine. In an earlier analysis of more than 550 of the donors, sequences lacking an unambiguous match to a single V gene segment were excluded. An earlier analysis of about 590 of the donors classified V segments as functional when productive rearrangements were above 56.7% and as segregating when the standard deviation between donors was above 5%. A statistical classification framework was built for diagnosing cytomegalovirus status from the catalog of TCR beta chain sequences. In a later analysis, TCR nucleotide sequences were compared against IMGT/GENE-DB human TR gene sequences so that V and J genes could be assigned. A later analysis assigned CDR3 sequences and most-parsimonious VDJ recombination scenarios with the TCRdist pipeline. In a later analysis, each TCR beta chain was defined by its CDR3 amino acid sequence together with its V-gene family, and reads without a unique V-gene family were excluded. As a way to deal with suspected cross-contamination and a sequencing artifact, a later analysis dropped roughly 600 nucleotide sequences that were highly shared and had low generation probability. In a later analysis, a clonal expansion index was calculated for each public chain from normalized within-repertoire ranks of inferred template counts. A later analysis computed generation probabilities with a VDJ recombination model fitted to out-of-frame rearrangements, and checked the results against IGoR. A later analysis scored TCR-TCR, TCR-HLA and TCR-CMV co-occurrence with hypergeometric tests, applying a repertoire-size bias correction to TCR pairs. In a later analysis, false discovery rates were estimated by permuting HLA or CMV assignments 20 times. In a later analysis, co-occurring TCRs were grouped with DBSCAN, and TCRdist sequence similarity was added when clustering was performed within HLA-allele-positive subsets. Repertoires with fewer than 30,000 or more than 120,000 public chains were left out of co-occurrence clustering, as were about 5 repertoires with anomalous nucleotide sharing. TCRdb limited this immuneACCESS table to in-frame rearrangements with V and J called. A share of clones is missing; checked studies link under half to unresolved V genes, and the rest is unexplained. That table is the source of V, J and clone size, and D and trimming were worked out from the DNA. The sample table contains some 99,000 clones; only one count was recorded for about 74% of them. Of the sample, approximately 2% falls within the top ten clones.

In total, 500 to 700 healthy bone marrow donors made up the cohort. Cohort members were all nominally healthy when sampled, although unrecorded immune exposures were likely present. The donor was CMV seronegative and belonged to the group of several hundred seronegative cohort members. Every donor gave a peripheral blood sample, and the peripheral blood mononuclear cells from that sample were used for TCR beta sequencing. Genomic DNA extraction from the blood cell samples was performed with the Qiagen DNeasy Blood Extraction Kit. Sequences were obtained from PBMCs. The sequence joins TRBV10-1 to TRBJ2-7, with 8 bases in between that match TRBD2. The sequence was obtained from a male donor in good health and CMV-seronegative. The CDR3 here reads CASIQRENNEQYF. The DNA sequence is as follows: TGCGCCAGCATCCAGCGGGAGAACAACGAGCAGTACTTC.